This entry features one T cell receptor (beta chain) sequence. The data stem from a study of blood T cell repertoires in COVID-19. Across the whole study: T cells, B-cell-depleted T cells, or PBMCs supplied cDNA or gDNA.

Assay used: immunoSEQ multiplex PCR; TCRdb lists only in-frame clones, some missing. The data contain about 160,000 clones, 80% to 90% of them singletons. J was trimmed by 4 bases and V by 2 bases; bases with no gene match: 2. Germline-derived CDR1 and CDR2 are SGHRS and YFSETQ. CDR3 length: 15 amino acids. Specimen: peripheral blood. The chain couples TRBV5-1 to TRBJ2-2; TRBD1 agrees at 10 bases. The clonotype comes from a man in his 60s with acute or convalescent COVID-19. CDR3 sequence: CASSFGQGGTGELFF. DNA of the CDR3: TGCGCCAGCAGCTTTGGACAGGGGGGCACCGGGGAGCTGTTTTTT.